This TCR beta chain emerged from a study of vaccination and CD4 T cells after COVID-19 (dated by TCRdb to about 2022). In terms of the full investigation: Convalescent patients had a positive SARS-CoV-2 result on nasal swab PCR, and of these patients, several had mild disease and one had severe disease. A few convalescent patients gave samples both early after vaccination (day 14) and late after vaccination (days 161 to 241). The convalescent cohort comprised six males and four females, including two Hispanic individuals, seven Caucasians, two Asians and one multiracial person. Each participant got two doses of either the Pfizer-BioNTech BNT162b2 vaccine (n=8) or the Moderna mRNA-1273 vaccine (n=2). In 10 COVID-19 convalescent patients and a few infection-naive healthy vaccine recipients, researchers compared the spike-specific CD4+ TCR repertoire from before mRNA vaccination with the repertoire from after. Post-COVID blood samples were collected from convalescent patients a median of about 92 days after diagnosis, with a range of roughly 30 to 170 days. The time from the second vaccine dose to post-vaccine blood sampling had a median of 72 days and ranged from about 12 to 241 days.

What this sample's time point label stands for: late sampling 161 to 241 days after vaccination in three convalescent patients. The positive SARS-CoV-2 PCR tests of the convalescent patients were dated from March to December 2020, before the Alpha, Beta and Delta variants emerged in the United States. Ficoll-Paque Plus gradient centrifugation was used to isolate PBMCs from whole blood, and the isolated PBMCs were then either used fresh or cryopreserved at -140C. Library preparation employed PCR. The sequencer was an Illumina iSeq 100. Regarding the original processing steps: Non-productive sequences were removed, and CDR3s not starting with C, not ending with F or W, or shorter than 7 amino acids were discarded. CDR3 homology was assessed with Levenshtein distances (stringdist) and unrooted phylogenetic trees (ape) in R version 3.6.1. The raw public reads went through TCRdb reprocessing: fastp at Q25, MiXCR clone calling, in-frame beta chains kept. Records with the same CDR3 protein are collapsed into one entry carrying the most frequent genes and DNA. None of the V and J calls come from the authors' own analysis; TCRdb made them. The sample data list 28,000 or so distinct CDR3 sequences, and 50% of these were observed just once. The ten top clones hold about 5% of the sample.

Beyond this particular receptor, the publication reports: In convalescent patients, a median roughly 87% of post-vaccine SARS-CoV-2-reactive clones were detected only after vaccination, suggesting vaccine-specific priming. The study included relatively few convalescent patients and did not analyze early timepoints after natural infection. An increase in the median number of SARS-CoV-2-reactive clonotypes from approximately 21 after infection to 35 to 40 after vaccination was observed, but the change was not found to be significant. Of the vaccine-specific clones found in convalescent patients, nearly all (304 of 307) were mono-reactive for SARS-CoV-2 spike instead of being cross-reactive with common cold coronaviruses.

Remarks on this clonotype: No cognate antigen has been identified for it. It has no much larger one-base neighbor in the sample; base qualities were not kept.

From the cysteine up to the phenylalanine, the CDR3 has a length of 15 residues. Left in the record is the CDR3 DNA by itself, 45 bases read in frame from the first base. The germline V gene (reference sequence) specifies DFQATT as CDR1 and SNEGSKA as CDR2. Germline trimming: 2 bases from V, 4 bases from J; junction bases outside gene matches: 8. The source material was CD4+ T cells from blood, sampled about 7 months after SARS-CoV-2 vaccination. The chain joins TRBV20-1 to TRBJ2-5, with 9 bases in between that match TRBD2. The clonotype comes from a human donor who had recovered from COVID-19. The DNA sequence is TGCAGTGCTAGAAATTCGGCGGGAGGGCGAGAGACCCAGTACTTC. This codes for CSARNSAGGRETQYF.